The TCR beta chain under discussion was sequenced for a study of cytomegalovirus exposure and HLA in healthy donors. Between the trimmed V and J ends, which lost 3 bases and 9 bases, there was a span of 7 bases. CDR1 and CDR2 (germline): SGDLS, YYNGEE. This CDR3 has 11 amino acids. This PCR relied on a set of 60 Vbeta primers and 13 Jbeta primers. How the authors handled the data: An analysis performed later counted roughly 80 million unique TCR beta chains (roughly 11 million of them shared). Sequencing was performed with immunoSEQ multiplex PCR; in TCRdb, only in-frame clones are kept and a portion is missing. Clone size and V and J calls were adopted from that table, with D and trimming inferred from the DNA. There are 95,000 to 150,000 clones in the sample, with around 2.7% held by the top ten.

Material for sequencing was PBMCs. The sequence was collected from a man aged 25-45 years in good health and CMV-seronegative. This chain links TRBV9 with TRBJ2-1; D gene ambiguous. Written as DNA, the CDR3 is TGTGCCAGCAGCGCTATCGGTGAGCAGTTCTTC. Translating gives CASSAIGEQFF.